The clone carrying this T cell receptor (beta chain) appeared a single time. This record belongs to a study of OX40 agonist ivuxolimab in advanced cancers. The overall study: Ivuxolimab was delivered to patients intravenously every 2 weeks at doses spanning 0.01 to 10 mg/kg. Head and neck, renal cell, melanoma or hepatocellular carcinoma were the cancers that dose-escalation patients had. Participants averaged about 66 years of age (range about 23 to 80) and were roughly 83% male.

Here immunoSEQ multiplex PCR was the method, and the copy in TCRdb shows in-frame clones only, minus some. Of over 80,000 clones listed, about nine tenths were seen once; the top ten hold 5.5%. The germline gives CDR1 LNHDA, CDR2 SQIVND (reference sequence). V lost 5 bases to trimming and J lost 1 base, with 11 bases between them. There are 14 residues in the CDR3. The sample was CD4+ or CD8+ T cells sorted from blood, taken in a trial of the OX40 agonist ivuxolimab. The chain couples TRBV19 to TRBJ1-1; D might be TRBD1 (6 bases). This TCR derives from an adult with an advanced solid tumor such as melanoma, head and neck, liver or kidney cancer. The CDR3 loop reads CASSLGRGNTEAFF. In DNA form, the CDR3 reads TGTGCCAGTAGTTTAGGCAGGGGGAACACTGAAGCTTTCTTT.